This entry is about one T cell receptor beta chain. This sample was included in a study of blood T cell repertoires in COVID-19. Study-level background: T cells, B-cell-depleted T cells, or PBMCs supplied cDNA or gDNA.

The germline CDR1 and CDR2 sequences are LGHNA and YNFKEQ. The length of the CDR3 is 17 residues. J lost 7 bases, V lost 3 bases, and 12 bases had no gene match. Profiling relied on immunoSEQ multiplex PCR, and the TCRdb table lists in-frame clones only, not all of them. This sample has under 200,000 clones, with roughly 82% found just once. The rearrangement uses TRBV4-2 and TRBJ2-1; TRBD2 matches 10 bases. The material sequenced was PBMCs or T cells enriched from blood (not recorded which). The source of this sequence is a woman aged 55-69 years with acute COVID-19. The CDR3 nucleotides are TGTGCCAGCAGCCAGCAATCGGGACTAGCGCTTTTGAATGAGCAGTTCTTC. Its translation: CASSQQSGLALLNEQFF.